A selection of T cell receptor beta chains follows, all from one sample in a study of post-analysis software for immune sequencing data. TCRdb called the PCR reads again in MiXCR, with one record for every CDR3 protein. The data show more than 500,000 distinct CDR3 sequences, about a third seen once. Sequenced input: blood. The receptor set was obtained from a girl under 18 with multiple sclerosis. Each CDR3 is given with its conserved first and last residue. D genes are given only for firm matches. Size values are once, few and many counts, or a class for expanded clones, and some rows have none.

V: TRBV10-3; J: TRBJ1-2; D: -; size: few; DNA: TGTGCCATCAGTGAAGCGGCAGAAGGGGGCTACACCTTC; CDR3: CAISEAAEGGYTF
V: TRBV25-1; J: TRBJ2-5; D: -; size: -; DNA: TGTGCCAGCAGTGACTTCCCGGGCGGCTCCCCCCAAGAGACCCAGTACTTC; CDR3: CASSDFPGGSPQETQYF
V: TRBV29-1; J: TRBJ1-2; D: -; size: few; DNA: TGCAGCGGAGCTTTGGCACTCGGCTACACCTTC; CDR3: CSGALALGYTF
V: TRBV6-1; J: TRBJ2-1; D: TRBD2; size: -; DNA: TGTGCCAGCAGTGGATTCACGGGAGGTTCCTACAATGAGCAGTTCTTC; CDR3: CASSGFTGGSYNEQFF
V: TRBV29-1; J: TRBJ2-7; D: -; size: -; DNA: TGCAGCGCCACCAAGCCCTCCTACAAGCAGTACTTC; CDR3: CSATKPSYKQYF
V: TRBV5-8; J: TRBJ1-5; D: -; size: -; DNA: TGTGCCAGCAGCCAGCTGTGGGGGATCAATCAGCCCCAGCATTTT; CDR3: CASSQLWGINQPQHF
V: TRBV20-1; J: TRBJ1-5; D: -; size: -; DNA: TGCAGTGCTCGGGGGGGCCCTCAGCCCCAGCATTTT; CDR3: CSARGGPQPQHF
V: TRBV7-6; J: TRBJ2-5; D: -; size: -; DNA: TGTGCCAGCAGCCCCTTTGAAGAGACCCAGTACTTC; CDR3: CASSPFEETQYF
V: TRBV20-1; J: TRBJ2-1; D: -; size: -; DNA: TGCAGCATATTTGACCAGTGGGGTGTTGAGCAGTTCTTC; CDR3: CSIFDQWGVEQFF
V: TRBV20-1; J: TRBJ1-2; D: -; size: few; DNA: TGCAGTGCTAGAGGTGCGGGGAACTATGGCTACACCTTC; CDR3: CSARGAGNYGYTF
V: TRBV20-1; J: TRBJ2-5; D: TRBD2; size: -; DNA: TGCAGTGCAACCCTCCTAGCGGCTACGGGGACCCAGTACTTC; CDR3: CSATLLAATGTQYF
V: TRBV20-1; J: TRBJ2-4; D: -; size: -; DNA: TGCAGTGCTAGCGGGAACGGGGGCCGTCTTCCCAAAAACATTCAGTACTTC; CDR3: CSASGNGGRLPKNIQYF
V: TRBV27; J: TRBJ1-1; D: -; size: -; DNA: TGTGCCAGCAGTATCCCGACAGGAGTGAACACTGAAGCTTTCTTT; CDR3: CASSIPTGVNTEAFF
V: TRBV7-7; J: TRBJ2-5; D: TRBD2; size: -; DNA: TGTGCTAGCAGCCCCGTGGGGCGGGGGGGCCAAGAGACCCAGTACTTC; CDR3: CASSPVGRGGQETQYF
V: TRBV5-1; J: TRBJ1-1; D: -; size: -; DNA: TGCGCCAGCAGCTTGGTCGCCAGCGCCTCAATGAACACTGAAGCTTTCTTT; CDR3: CASSLVASASMNTEAFF
V: TRBV11-2; J: TRBJ2-7; D: TRBD2; size: once; DNA: TGTGCCAGCAGCTTAGCCCGGACTAGCGGGACCTACGAGCAGTACTTC; CDR3: CASSLARTSGTYEQYF
V: TRBV3-1; J: TRBJ2-3; D: TRBD2; size: few; DNA: TGTGCCAGCAGCCAAAGGACTAGTGGAGCAGATACGCAGTATTTT; CDR3: CASSQRTSGADTQYF
V: TRBV7-9; J: TRBJ2-5; D: TRBD1; size: -; DNA: TGTGCCAGCAGCTCGGGACAGGTCCTCCAAGAGACCCAGTACTTC; CDR3: CASSSGQVLQETQYF
V: TRBV20-1; J: TRBJ2-7; D: TRBD2; size: -; DNA: TGCAGTGCTCTACTAGCGGGGGGGGGCTACAATGAGCAGTACTTC; CDR3: CSALLAGGGYNEQYF
V: TRBV4-1; J: TRBJ1-2; D: -; size: few; DNA: TGCGCCAGCAGCCAAGGAATATTGCGGAACTATGGCTACACCTTC; CDR3: CASSQGILRNYGYTF
V: TRBV2; J: TRBJ2-3; D: -; size: -; DNA: TGTGCCAGCAAGTGGGAAATGGGCACAGATACGCAGTATTTT; CDR3: CASKWEMGTDTQYF
V: TRBV24-1; J: TRBJ1-2; D: -; size: few; DNA: TGTGCCACCAGTTTTACCGGTCATGGCTACACCTTC; CDR3: CATSFTGHGYTF
V: TRBV6-6; J: TRBJ1-5; D: TRBD1; size: -; DNA: TGTGCCAGCAGCGACGTAGGACAGGGATTCAGACAGCCCCAGCATTTT; CDR3: CASSDVGQGFRQPQHF
V: TRBV4-1; J: TRBJ1-1; D: -; size: few; DNA: TGCGCCAGCAGCCAACGGGCTGAGGCGTCGAACACTGAAGCTTTCTTT; CDR3: CASSQRAEASNTEAFF
V: TRBV5-4; J: TRBJ2-5; D: TRBD2; size: many; DNA: TGTGCCAGCAGCTTGAAAGCGGGGGGCACGGAGACCCAGTACTTC; CDR3: CASSLKAGGTETQYF
V: TRBV14; J: TRBJ2-1; D: TRBD2; size: few; DNA: TGTGCCAGCAGACCCCACGGCGCTAGCGGATACAATGAGCAGTTCTTC; CDR3: CASRPHGASGYNEQFF
V: TRBV7-7; J: TRBJ2-5; D: -; size: -; DNA: TGTGCTAGCAGCTTCATAGCGGCACAAGAGACCCAGTACTTC; CDR3: CASSFIAAQETQYF
V: TRBV4-1; J: TRBJ2-5; D: -; size: -; DNA: TGCGCCAGCAGCAGACTTACCCCAAAAGCGGGTGGGTTTAAAGAGACCCAGTACTTC; CDR3: CASSRLTPKAGGFKETQYF
V: TRBV5-5; J: TRBJ2-1; D: -; size: -; DNA: TGTGCCAGCAGCTTGAGGGGCCTTAACTCCTACAATGAGCAGTTCTTC; CDR3: CASSLRGLNSYNEQFF
V: TRBV9; J: TRBJ1-1; D: -; size: -; DNA: TGTGCCAGCAGCGTAGCACGGGGGGGGCCATCGAACACTGAAGCTTTCTTT; CDR3: CASSVARGGPSNTEAFF
V: TRBV20-1; J: TRBJ1-4; D: -; size: -; DNA: TGCAGTGCTAGTCGAGGGTCGGAGGGGGAAAAACGGTTTTTT; CDR3: CSASRGSEGEKRFF
V: TRBV5-1; J: TRBJ2-7; D: TRBD1; size: -; DNA: TGCGCCAGCAGCTTCTTACCGGGACAGCTCCCCTACGAGCAGTACTTC; CDR3: CASSFLPGQLPYEQYF
V: TRBV10-3; J: TRBJ1-5; D: -; size: few; DNA: TGTGCCATCAGCCAAGCAGGGACGGTGAGCAATCAGCCCCAGCATTTT; CDR3: CAISQAGTVSNQPQHF
V: TRBV6-1; J: TRBJ2-1; D: TRBD1; size: -; DNA: TGTGCCAGCAGTGAGCGGGACAGGGGATGGGGGGGGGCCTACAATGAGCAGTTCTTC; CDR3: CASSERDRGWGGAYNEQFF
V: TRBV14; J: TRBJ2-1; D: -; size: -; DNA: TGTGCCAGCAGCCAAGTGGGGGGGCTAGGATACAATGAGCAGTTCTTC; CDR3: CASSQVGGLGYNEQFF
V: TRBV6-1; J: TRBJ2-1; D: -; size: few; DNA: TGTGCCAGCAGGGCTAAGACGGTGTGGGGACACAATGAGCAGTTCTTC; CDR3: CASRAKTVWGHNEQFF
V: TRBV6-1; J: TRBJ2-1; D: TRBD2; size: few; DNA: TGTGCCAGCAGTGAAGGGGCTAGCGGGGGCGACAGGGAGTTCTTC; CDR3: CASSEGASGGDREFF
V: TRBV2; J: TRBJ2-7; D: -; size: -; DNA: TGTGCCAGCAGTCCCGAAGGAGACTCCTACGAGCAGTACTTC; CDR3: CASSPEGDSYEQYF
V: TRBV10-2; J: TRBJ1-1; D: TRBD1; size: -; DNA: TGCGCCAGCGGGGGACAGGGGGGGACTGAAGCTTTCTTT; CDR3: CASGGQGGTEAFF
V: TRBV20-1; J: TRBJ2-1; D: -; size: few; DNA: TGCAGTGCTAGAGATACCCGGACTTTGGATGAGCAGTTCTTC; CDR3: CSARDTRTLDEQFF
V: TRBV18; J: TRBJ2-5; D: TRBD1; size: -; DNA: TGTGCCAGCTCACTAGCCGGGACAGGGGGCAAGACCCAGTACTTC; CDR3: CASSLAGTGGKTQYF
V: TRBV5-1; J: TRBJ1-2; D: -; size: -; DNA: TGCGCCGTGACTAACTATGGCTACACCTTC; CDR3: CAVTNYGYTF
V: TRBV5-5; J: TRBJ2-3; D: -; size: -; DNA: TGTGCCAGCAGCGGACTGCTCAGGTGGTATTTT; CDR3: CASSGLLRWYF
V: TRBV5-1; J: TRBJ1-5; D: TRBD1; size: -; DNA: TGCGCCAGCAGCGAAGGACAGGGCATGGGGCCCCAGCATTTT; CDR3: CASSEGQGMGPQHF
V: TRBV15; J: TRBJ1-6; D: -; size: few; DNA: TGTGCCACCAGCAGAGGGGAAAGGACTTCACCCCTCCACTTT; CDR3: CATSRGERTSPLHF
V: TRBV7-9; J: TRBJ2-7; D: TRBD2; size: few; DNA: TGTGCCAGCAGCTTTCGGGGGGTCTCCTACGAGCAGTACTTC; CDR3: CASSFRGVSYEQYF
V: TRBV29-1; J: TRBJ2-5; D: -; size: few; DNA: TGCAGCGTTGTTATGGCTGATCAAGAGACCCAGTACTTC; CDR3: CSVVMADQETQYF